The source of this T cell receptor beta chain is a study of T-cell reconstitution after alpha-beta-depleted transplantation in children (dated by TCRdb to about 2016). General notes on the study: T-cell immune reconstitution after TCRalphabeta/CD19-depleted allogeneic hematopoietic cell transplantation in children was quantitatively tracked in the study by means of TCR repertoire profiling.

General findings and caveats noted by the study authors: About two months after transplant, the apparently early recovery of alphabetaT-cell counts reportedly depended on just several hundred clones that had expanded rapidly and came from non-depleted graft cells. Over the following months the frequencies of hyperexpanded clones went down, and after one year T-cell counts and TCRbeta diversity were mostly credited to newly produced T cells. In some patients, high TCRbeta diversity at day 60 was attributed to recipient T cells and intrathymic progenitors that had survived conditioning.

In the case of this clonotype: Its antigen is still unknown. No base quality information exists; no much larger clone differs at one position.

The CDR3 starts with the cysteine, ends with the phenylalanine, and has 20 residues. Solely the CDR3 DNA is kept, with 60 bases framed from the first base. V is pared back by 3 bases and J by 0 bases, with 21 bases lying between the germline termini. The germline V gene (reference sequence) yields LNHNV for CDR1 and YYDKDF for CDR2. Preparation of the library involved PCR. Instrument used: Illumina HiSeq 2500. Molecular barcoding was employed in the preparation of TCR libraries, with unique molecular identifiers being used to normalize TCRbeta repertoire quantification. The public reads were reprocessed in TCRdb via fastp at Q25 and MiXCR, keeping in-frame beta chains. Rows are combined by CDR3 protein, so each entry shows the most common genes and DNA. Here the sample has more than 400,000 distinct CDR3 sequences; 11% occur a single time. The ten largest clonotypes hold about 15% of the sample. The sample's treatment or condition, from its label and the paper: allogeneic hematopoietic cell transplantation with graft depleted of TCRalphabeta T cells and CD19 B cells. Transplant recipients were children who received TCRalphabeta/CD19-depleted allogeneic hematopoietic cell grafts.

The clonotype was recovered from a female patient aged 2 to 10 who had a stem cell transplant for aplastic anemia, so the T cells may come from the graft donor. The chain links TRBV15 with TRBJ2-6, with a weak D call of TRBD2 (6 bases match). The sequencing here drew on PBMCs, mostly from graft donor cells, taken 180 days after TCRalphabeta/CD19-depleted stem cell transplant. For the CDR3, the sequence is CATSRWFVVQEGSGANVLTF. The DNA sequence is TGTGCCACCAGCAGGTGGTTTGTTGTACAGGAGGGCTCTGGGGCCAACGTCCTGACTTTC.